This T cell receptor beta chain comes out of a study of blood T cells in healthy people across ages (dated by TCRdb to between 2015 and 2017). In terms of the full investigation: Template switching captured roughly one uniquely barcoded TCR beta cDNA molecule per two T cells in model experiments. Donors of different ages were randomly distributed across sequencing lanes to avoid experimental bias. The study analyzed two additional independent replicas of 1 million unique cDNA reads from the same blood draw for two donors, one aged 18 to 29 and one aged 80 or older. The study measured age-related changes in TCR beta repertoire diversity using deep sequencing normalized with unique cDNA molecular identifiers. The donors were divided into four age groups: young (average approximately 17 years), middle-aged (about 39), aged (roughly 60) and long-lived (about 80). What the study reported, not specific to this receptor: Estimates of total diversity from one million sequenced T cells were regarded as lower bounds and underestimates. Compared with the aged group, the long-lived group had more naive CD4+ T cells, fewer expanded clones and increased TCR diversity, a pattern suggesting age selection. As age increased, observed TCR beta diversity per million T cells dropped in a roughly linear way, and a significant reduction was already evident by age about 40. There was a strong correlation between observed TCR beta diversity and the percentage of naive T cells measured by flow cytometry. Since profiling was done on bulk unsorted PBMCs, naive and antigen-experienced compartments could not be conclusively compared. The CMV infection status of donors was not known, potentially confounding age-related changes in expanded clonotypes.

The method was 5' RACE. Sequencing took place on an Illumina HiSeq 2500. A second roughly 6 to 11 cycle PCR used a sample-barcoded 5' primer and a J-beta primer mix. Each TCR beta cDNA molecule received a unique molecular identifier from a template-switch 5' adaptor carrying 12 random nucleotides. At least 2.5 million CDR3-containing paired-end reads were obtained from each sample. First-strand cDNA synthesis was performed from all RNA using the Mint cDNA synthesis kit, with priming by a TRBC-specific oligonucleotide. Following uracil-DNA glycosylase treatment, all cDNA underwent a first 18-cycle PCR with the universal primers M1SS and BC2_uni_R. Under the source paper's analysis protocol: For normalization, 1 million high-quality reads, each with a distinct molecular identifier, were randomly selected from each sample. Reads with shared molecular identifiers were discarded instead of being binned into consensus sequences. MiTCR, with a Q25 quality threshold and the strictest error-elimination algorithm, was used for CDR3 identification, clonotype clustering and error correction. A nonparametric unseen species model with Euler transformation was used to estimate a lower bound on total TCR beta diversity. Clones were called with MiXCR by TCRdb after fastp trimmed the public reads at Q25, and only in-frame beta chains were retained. CDR3 protein duplicates are merged, each entry listing the most common genes and DNA. The V and J calls here are based on TCRdb, not the publication. The sample table holds about 1.8 million distinct CDR3 sequences, of which about 49% were seen once. The top ten clones comprise over 2% of the sample.

The germline V gene (reference sequence) specifies DFQATT as CDR1 and SNEGSKA as CDR2. V is pared back by 3 bases and J by 7 bases, with 19 bases lying between the germline termini. The CDR3 has 14 amino acids, counting the end cysteine and phenylalanine. The CDR3 DNA has 42 bases and is translated from base 1. As regards this clonotype: Its binding antigen is unknown. No quality values exist for individual bases; no much larger clone is one base distant.

Systemically healthy Caucasian individuals from Russia, around 38 in total and aged about 6 to 95 years, were included as donors. Roughly 10 milliliters of peripheral blood were drawn from each donor into EDTA-treated Vacutainer tubes. Ficoll-Paque density-gradient centrifugation was used to isolate PBMCs, with at least 6 million obtained per sample. Total RNA was extracted from PBMCs with Trizol reagent, with at least 6 micrograms obtained per sample. Naive CD45RAhigh/CD27high T cell percentages were measured by flow cytometry on a PBMC aliquot from every donor. The receptor comes from a woman in her 40s in good health. The sample taken for sequencing was blood. This chain is built from TRBV20-1 and TRBJ2-7, with TRBD1 tentatively as D gene (5 bases match). The nucleotide sequence is TGCAGTGCTAGCCCCGCTACGACAGTCCGGGAGCAGTACTTC. It translates to CSASPATTVREQYF.